The TCR beta chain described here comes from a study of T cell responses to AZD1222 COVID-19 vaccine. Study findings and constraints: None of the repertoires were sampled until the peak T cell response had passed. Spike-wide coverage was observed for vaccine-associated CD4 TCRs, with dominant responses at 160-218 and 743-854. A mostly white British donor set with more females was recruited, and clonal diversity was possibly underestimated.

A remark on this clone: Its target is unknown.

The data were produced by immunoSEQ multiplex PCR, yet TCRdb's version contains in-frame clones alone and is incomplete. The data show 150,000 or so clones, around nine tenths seen once. Germline CDR1 reads MGHRA; CDR2 reads YSYEKL. The CDR3 has 14 amino acids. V shed 2 bases, J shed 3 bases, and the junction held 2 bases outside the gene matches. Sequenced material: peripheral blood, taken on day 0 of AZD1222 vaccination. The clonotype originates from an adult in good health. The chain has TRBV4-1 and TRBJ2-7, with TRBD1 matching 9 bases. In DNA, the CDR3 is TGCGCCAGCAGCCAAAAGGACAGGGGCTACGAGCAGTACTTC. The encoded protein is CASSQKDRGYEQYF.